A selection of T cell receptor beta chains follows, all from one sample in a study of CD8+ T cells in alopecia areata. Only in-frame clones appear in the TCRdb table, and some are missing; sequencing was by immunoSEQ multiplex PCR. The table shows fewer than 200,000 clones, with over 50% occurring only once. This sample comprised CD4+ T cells sorted from blood, obtained at week 0. The receptors come from a human donor with alopecia areata. CDR3s include the opening cysteine and the closing phenylalanine or tryptophan. Fields, in order: CDR3 DNA, CDR3 protein, D gene, clone size, V gene, J gene. D genes are given only for firm matches. Where a row states a size, it is once, few, many or the class of an expanded clone; other rows omit it.

DNA: TGTGCCAGCAGTCGGACACACACCGGGGAGCTGTTTTTT
CDR3: CASSRTHTGELFF
D: -
size: -
V: TRBV28
J: TRBJ2-2

DNA: TGTGCCAGCAGTTTGAAGAACAGGGACTACGAGCAGTACTTC
CDR3: CASSLKNRDYEQYF
D: -
size: -
V: TRBV27
J: TRBJ2-7

DNA: TGTGCCAGCAGTTTTTTTGCCGAATCCATCTATGGCTACACCTTC
CDR3: CASSFFAESIYGYTF
D: -
size: few
V: TRBV27
J: TRBJ1-2

DNA: TGTGCCAGCAGCTCCGGGACAGGGGTCTACGAGCAGTACTTC
CDR3: CASSSGTGVYEQYF
D: TRBD1
size: -
V: TRBV9
J: TRBJ2-7

DNA: TGTGCCAGCAGCTACGCTGCCGGGGAGCTGTTTTTT
CDR3: CASSYAAGELFF
D: -
size: -
V: TRBV6-5
J: TRBJ2-2

DNA: TGCAGTGCTAGACGAGCTGGGGAGCAGTTCTTC
CDR3: CSARRAGEQFF
D: -
size: -
V: TRBV20-1
J: TRBJ2-1

DNA: TGTGCCAGCAGCGCGATTGGAGGCGAGCAGTTCTTC
CDR3: CASSAIGGEQFF
D: -
size: once
V: TRBV6-5
J: TRBJ2-1

DNA: TGCAGCGTTGGAAGGGACAATAATGAAAAACTGTTTTTT
CDR3: CSVGRDNNEKLFF
D: -
size: once
V: TRBV29-1
J: TRBJ1-4

DNA: TGTGCCTGGAACACCCAGGGCTACTATGGCTACACCTTC
CDR3: CAWNTQGYYGYTF
D: -
size: -
V: TRBV30
J: TRBJ1-2

DNA: TGTGCCAGCAGCCCCCGGGACAGGGTCGGGTCGACGTCCTACAATGAGCAGTTCTTC
CDR3: CASSPRDRVGSTSYNEQFF
D: TRBD1
size: once
V: TRBV7-9
J: TRBJ2-1

DNA: TGTGCCAGTAGACTAGCGGGGGCGGATCCGCAGTATTTT
CDR3: CASRLAGADPQYF
D: TRBD2
size: -
V: TRBV19
J: TRBJ2-3

DNA: TGTGCCTGGTCAATCACAGGGGCAGCCTATGGCTACACCTTC
CDR3: CAWSITGAAYGYTF
D: TRBD1
size: -
V: TRBV30
J: TRBJ1-2

DNA: TGTGCCACCAGCAGAGATGGGGTGGAGGGTCAGCCCCAGCATTTT
CDR3: CATSRDGVEGQPQHF
D: -
size: -
V: TRBV15
J: TRBJ1-5

DNA: TGTGCCAGCAGCCGGGACAGGGACACAGATACGCAGTATTTT
CDR3: CASSRDRDTDTQYF
D: TRBD1
size: -
V: TRBV7-2
J: TRBJ2-3

DNA: TGTGCCAGTAGTCCTCTCGGGGGGACCTACACCGGGGAGCTGTTTTTT
CDR3: CASSPLGGTYTGELFF
D: TRBD2
size: -
V: TRBV19
J: TRBJ2-2

DNA: TGCGCCAGCAGCTTCGGCCAAAGCTCTGGGGCCAACGTCCTGACTTTC
CDR3: CASSFGQSSGANVLTF
D: -
size: once
V: TRBV5-1
J: TRBJ2-6

DNA: TGTGCCACCTGGGGTCCTGGAAACACCATATATTTT
CDR3: CATWGPGNTIYF
D: -
size: few
V: TRBV19
J: TRBJ1-3

DNA: TGTGCCTGGAGCTCCGCGCGCCTACGGAATCCAGATACGCAGTATTTT
CDR3: CAWSSARLRNPDTQYF
D: -
size: once
V: TRBV30
J: TRBJ2-3

DNA: TGTGCCAGCAGACAAAGGGGAAGCGACACCGCTAACTATGGCTACACCTTC
CDR3: CASRQRGSDTANYGYTF
D: -
size: -
V: TRBV7-9
J: TRBJ1-2

DNA: TGCAGCGTTGGCGGGCGGGCAGATAATGAAAAACTGTTTTTT
CDR3: CSVGGRADNEKLFF
D: -
size: -
V: TRBV29-1
J: TRBJ1-4

DNA: TGCAGCGTCTCAGGGGCTTTCTTT
CDR3: CSVSGAFF
D: -
size: -
V: TRBV29-1
J: TRBJ1-1

DNA: TGTGCCAGCAGAACAGGGACCTCCTATAATTCACCCCTCCACTTT
CDR3: CASRTGTSYNSPLHF
D: -
size: -
V: TRBV2
J: TRBJ1-6

DNA: TGTGCCAGCAGCTTAAAGCCCAAACAGGGTATCTCCGCTGAAGCTTTCTTT
CDR3: CASSLKPKQGISAEAFF
D: -
size: few
V: TRBV7-6
J: TRBJ1-1

DNA: TGTGCCTGGAGTGTAGGGCTGGCTTCGAATGAGCAGTTCTTC
CDR3: CAWSVGLASNEQFF
D: -
size: few
V: TRBV30
J: TRBJ2-1

DNA: TGTGCCTGGAGAGGGACAGACAATGAGCAGTTCTTC
CDR3: CAWRGTDNEQFF
D: TRBD1
size: -
V: TRBV30
J: TRBJ2-1

DNA: TGTGCCAGCAGACAAACAGGGGCGCACGATGAGCAGTTCTTC
CDR3: CASRQTGAHDEQFF
D: TRBD1
size: -
V: TRBV2
J: TRBJ2-1

DNA: TGTGCCATCAGTTCCCAACGGACTAGCGGGGGGACAGATACGCAGTATTTT
CDR3: CAISSQRTSGGTDTQYF
D: TRBD2
size: -
V: TRBV10-3
J: TRBJ2-3

DNA: TGTGCCAGCAGTGTTGGCACCTGGACCTATGGCTACACCTTC
CDR3: CASSVGTWTYGYTF
D: -
size: few
V: TRBV6-1
J: TRBJ1-2

DNA: TGCGCCAGCAGCTCCAGACAGGTCCAAGAGACCCAGTACTTC
CDR3: CASSSRQVQETQYF
D: -
size: few
V: TRBV5-1
J: TRBJ2-5

DNA: TGTGCCAGCAGCATGTTCGGGGTTGGGGGCTACACCTTC
CDR3: CASSMFGVGGYTF
D: -
size: -
V: TRBV27
J: TRBJ1-2

DNA: TGCGCCAGCAGCACGGGAGGGGCAACGGAGGTTGAAAAACTGTTTTTT
CDR3: CASSTGGATEVEKLFF
D: -
size: -
V: TRBV5-1
J: TRBJ1-4

DNA: TGTGCCTGGAGTGTTGGGGGAATCAATCAGCCCCAGCATTTT
CDR3: CAWSVGGINQPQHF
D: -
size: -
V: TRBV30
J: TRBJ1-5

DNA: TGCGCCAGCAGCCCTAGCGGGGGAAACAATGAGCAGTTCTTC
CDR3: CASSPSGGNNEQFF
D: TRBD2
size: -
V: TRBV5-1
J: TRBJ2-1

DNA: TGTGCCAGCAGTTTATCGAGACGGGGACAGGGGATAGATACGCAGTATTTT
CDR3: CASSLSRRGQGIDTQYF
D: TRBD1
size: once
V: TRBV27
J: TRBJ2-3

DNA: TGTGCCTGGAGTTCTAGGAACTATGGCTACACCTTC
CDR3: CAWSSRNYGYTF
D: -
size: -
V: TRBV30
J: TRBJ1-2

DNA: TGTGCCAGCAGCGCGACTAGCGGCCAAGAGACCCAGTACTTC
CDR3: CASSATSGQETQYF
D: TRBD2
size: -
V: TRBV9
J: TRBJ2-5

DNA: TGTGCCAGCAGCCAAGACTCAACAGGGGTTAGTCGCACCGGGGAGCTGTTTTTT
CDR3: CASSQDSTGVSRTGELFF
D: TRBD1
size: -
V: TRBV14
J: TRBJ2-2

DNA: TGTGCCAGCAGCCAGGGACGGTGGGGGGTGTCCCTCCACTTT
CDR3: CASSQGRWGVSLHF
D: -
size: -
V: TRBV9
J: TRBJ1-6

DNA: TGTGCCAGCAGCCCCTCATCGTCCGGCTACACCTTC
CDR3: CASSPSSSGYTF
D: -
size: -
V: TRBV2
J: TRBJ1-2

DNA: TGCGCCAGCAGCACACTAAGGACTAGTGCGATCAATGAGCAGTTCTTC
CDR3: CASSTLRTSAINEQFF
D: TRBD2
size: few
V: TRBV5-1
J: TRBJ2-1

DNA: TGTGCCAGTAGTATAAAGTCTGGCAGGGATCCCTACGAGCAGTACTTC
CDR3: CASSIKSGRDPYEQYF
D: -
size: few
V: TRBV19
J: TRBJ2-7

DNA: TGCAGCGTTGCGACCGGGAGAGGAGATGGCTACACCTTC
CDR3: CSVATGRGDGYTF
D: -
size: -
V: TRBV29-1
J: TRBJ1-2

DNA: TGCGCCAGCAGCTTAAACAGGGGAAGGAATTCACCCCTCCACTTT
CDR3: CASSLNRGRNSPLHF
D: TRBD1
size: -
V: TRBV5-1
J: TRBJ1-6

DNA: TGCGCCAGCAGCTTGGCGGCCACCTACGAGCAGTACTTC
CDR3: CASSLAATYEQYF
D: -
size: -
V: TRBV5-1
J: TRBJ2-7

DNA: TGTGCCAGCACTCAGATGCCCGGCAACCTTAATGAAAAACTGTTTTTT
CDR3: CASTQMPGNLNEKLFF
D: -
size: few
V: TRBV2
J: TRBJ1-4

DNA: TGTGCCAGCAGTCCCACGACAGGGAACACTGAAGCTTTCTTT
CDR3: CASSPTTGNTEAFF
D: -
size: -
V: TRBV6-6
J: TRBJ1-1

DNA: TGTGCCACCAGCAGAGATCAGGTGGCAGGGGGGCACGAGCAGTACTTC
CDR3: CATSRDQVAGGHEQYF
D: -
size: few
V: TRBV15
J: TRBJ2-7

DNA: TGTGCCTGGAGTGTACTAGCGGGGGGCCGGGTCTACGAGCAGTACTTC
CDR3: CAWSVLAGGRVYEQYF
D: TRBD2
size: few
V: TRBV30
J: TRBJ2-7

DNA: TGTGCCAGCAGCTTGGCTCCGGGACAGGGCTATGGCTACACCTTC
CDR3: CASSLAPGQGYGYTF
D: TRBD1
size: few
V: TRBV5-5
J: TRBJ1-2

DNA: TGCGCCAGCAGCTTGGATGTGGGGTCGGACTATGGCTACACCTTC
CDR3: CASSLDVGSDYGYTF
D: -
size: -
V: TRBV5-1
J: TRBJ1-2

DNA: TGCAGCGTTCGGGTCGCTAGCACAGATACGCAGTATTTT
CDR3: CSVRVASTDTQYF
D: -
size: -
V: TRBV29-1
J: TRBJ2-3

DNA: TGTGCCATCAGCTTTAAGGGTTTAGAGACCCAGTACTTC
CDR3: CAISFKGLETQYF
D: -
size: -
V: TRBV10-3
J: TRBJ2-5

DNA: TGTGCCTGGAGTGTATTAATGCGGGACCGGGATGAAAAACTGTTTTTT
CDR3: CAWSVLMRDRDEKLFF
D: -
size: -
V: TRBV30
J: TRBJ1-4

DNA: TGCAGCGTTGTTCCCTTTCCCCCAGAGACCCAGTACTTC
CDR3: CSVVPFPPETQYF
D: -
size: few
V: TRBV29-1
J: TRBJ2-5

DNA: TGCAGCGCTCAGACTAGCGGGGGCGGCGAGCAGTACTTC
CDR3: CSAQTSGGGEQYF
D: TRBD2
size: -
V: TRBV29-1
J: TRBJ2-7

DNA: TGTGCCAGCAGCTCCCCGGGGGATGAAGCTTTCTTT
CDR3: CASSSPGDEAFF
D: -
size: -
V: TRBV7-9
J: TRBJ1-1

DNA: TGTGCCACCAGTCTCCGGCTATCTGAAGCTTTCTTT
CDR3: CATSLRLSEAFF
D: -
size: -
V: TRBV15
J: TRBJ1-1

DNA: TGTGCCAGCAGCTGGGGGCGCGAGTACGAGCAGTACTTC
CDR3: CASSWGREYEQYF
D: -
size: few
V: TRBV5-6
J: TRBJ2-7

DNA: TGTGCCTGGAGTGTAAGGCAGGGATTGGGCACCTTC
CDR3: CAWSVRQGLGTF
D: -
size: -
V: TRBV30
J: TRBJ1-2